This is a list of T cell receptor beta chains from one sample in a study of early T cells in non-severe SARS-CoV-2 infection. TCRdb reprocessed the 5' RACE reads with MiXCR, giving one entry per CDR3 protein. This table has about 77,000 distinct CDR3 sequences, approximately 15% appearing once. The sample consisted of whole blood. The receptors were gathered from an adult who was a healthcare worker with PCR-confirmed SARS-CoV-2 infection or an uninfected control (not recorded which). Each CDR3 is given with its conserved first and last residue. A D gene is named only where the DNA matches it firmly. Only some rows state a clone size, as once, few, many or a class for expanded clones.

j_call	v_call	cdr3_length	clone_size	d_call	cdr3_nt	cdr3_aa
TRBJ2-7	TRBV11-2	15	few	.	TGTGCCAGCAGCGGCCGCTCTGAGACAGCCTACGAGCAGTACTTC	CASSGRSETAYEQYF
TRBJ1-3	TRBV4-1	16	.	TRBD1	TGCGCCAGCAGCCAACCGGACAGGGGGATTGGAAACACCATATATTTT	CASSQPDRGIGNTIYF
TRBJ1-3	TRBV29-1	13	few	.	TGCAGCGTGACAGGCGCCTCTGGAAACACCATATATTTT	CSVTGASGNTIYF
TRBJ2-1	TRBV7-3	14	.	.	TGTGCCAGCAGCCCTTCTAGAGCCTACAATGAGCAGTTCTTC	CASSPSRAYNEQFF
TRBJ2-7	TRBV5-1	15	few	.	TGCGCCAGCAGCTCAGGGACGCCTGGCCCACTCGAGCAGTACTTC	CASSSGTPGPLEQYF
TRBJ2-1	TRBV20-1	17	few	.	TGCAGTGCTAGAGGATCCCCTCGCGTTGGGCCCTACAATGAGCAGTTCTTC	CSARGSPRVGPYNEQFF
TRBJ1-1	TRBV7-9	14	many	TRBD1	TGTGCCAGCAAGGGGCAGGGGGCAAACACTGAAGCTTTCTTT	CASKGQGANTEAFF
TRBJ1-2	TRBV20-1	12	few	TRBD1	TGCAGTGCAACAACAGGGGAAAATGGCTACACCTTC	CSATTGENGYTF
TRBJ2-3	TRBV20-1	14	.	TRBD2	TGCAGTGCTAGAAAAGCGGGAGGGCCAGATACGCAGTATTTT	CSARKAGGPDTQYF
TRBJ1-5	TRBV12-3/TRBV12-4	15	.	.	TGTGCCAGCAGTTTCGAGGATTTTAGCAATCAGCCCCAGCATTTT	CASSFEDFSNQPQHF
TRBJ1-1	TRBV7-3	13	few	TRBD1	TGTGCCAGCAGCAAACAGGGGTACACTGAAGCTTTCTTT	CASSKQGYTEAFF
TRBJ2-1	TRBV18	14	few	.	TGTGCCAGCTCACCGGCTAGCTCCTACAATGAGCAGTTCTTC	CASSPASSYNEQFF
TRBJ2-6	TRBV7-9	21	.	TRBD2	TGTGCCAGCAGCTCGAGGACTAGCGGGAGCATTGATAGCTCTGGGGCCAACGTCCTGACTTTC	CASSSRTSGSIDSSGANVLTF
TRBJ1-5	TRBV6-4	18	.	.	TGTGCCGCCGCCAGACTGTACCCAGTACTATGCGAACAAGGGCCCCAGCATTTT	CAAARLYPVLCEQGPQHF
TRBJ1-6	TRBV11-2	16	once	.	TGTGCCAGCAGCTTGACCGGGATTACGTATAATTCACCCCTCCACTTT	CASSLTGITYNSPLHF
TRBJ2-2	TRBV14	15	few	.	TGTGCCAGCAGCCAAGAGCCGACCGGCACCGGGGAGCTGTTTTTT	CASSQEPTGTGELFF
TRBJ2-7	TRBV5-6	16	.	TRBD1	TGTGCCAGCAGCCCACCATTCGGACAGGTTCTTTACGAGCAGTACTTC	CASSPPFGQVLYEQYF
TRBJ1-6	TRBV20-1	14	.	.	TGCAGTGCTTTCCCCCTACTTGGGGATTCACCCCTCCACTTT	CSAFPLLGDSPLHF
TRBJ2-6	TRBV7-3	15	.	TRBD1	TGTGCCAGCAGCCCCAATCCAGGGACAGCCGGCGTCCTGACTTTC	CASSPNPGTAGVLTF
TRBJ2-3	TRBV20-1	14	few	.	TGCAGTGCTAAAGCTAGCGTTACCACAGATACGCAGTATTTT	CSAKASVTTDTQYF
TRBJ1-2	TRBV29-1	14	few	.	TGCAGCACAATCTCCGGGGGGACCGCTTATGGCTACACCTTC	CSTISGGTAYGYTF
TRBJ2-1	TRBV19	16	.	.	TGTGCCAGTAGTGATGTTCGGGGCTCGGGATACAATGAGCAGTTCTTC	CASSDVRGSGYNEQFF
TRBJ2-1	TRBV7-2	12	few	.	TGTGCCAGCAGCTTAGAGGGTCTCGAGCAGTTCTTC	CASSLEGLEQFF
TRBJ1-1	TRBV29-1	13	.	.	TGCAGCGTAACTAGGGGGTATCAGACTGAAGCTTTCTTT	CSVTRGYQTEAFF
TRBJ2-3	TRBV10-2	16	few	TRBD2	TGCGCCAGCAGTGGGACTAGCGGGTTTAGTACAGATACGCAGTATTTT	CASSGTSGFSTDTQYF
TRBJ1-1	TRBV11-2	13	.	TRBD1	TGTGCCAGCAGCCCAGACCGGGACAGTGAAGCTTTCTTT	CASSPDRDSEAFF
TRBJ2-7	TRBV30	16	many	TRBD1	TGTGCCTGGAATAGCCCCGGGACAGGGAGTCTGCACGAGCAGTACTTC	CAWNSPGTGSLHEQYF
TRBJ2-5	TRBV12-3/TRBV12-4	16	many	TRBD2	TGTGCCAGCAGTCCGATTCCCCTGAGCGGGAGTGGGGCCCAGTACTTC	CASSPIPLSGSGAQYF